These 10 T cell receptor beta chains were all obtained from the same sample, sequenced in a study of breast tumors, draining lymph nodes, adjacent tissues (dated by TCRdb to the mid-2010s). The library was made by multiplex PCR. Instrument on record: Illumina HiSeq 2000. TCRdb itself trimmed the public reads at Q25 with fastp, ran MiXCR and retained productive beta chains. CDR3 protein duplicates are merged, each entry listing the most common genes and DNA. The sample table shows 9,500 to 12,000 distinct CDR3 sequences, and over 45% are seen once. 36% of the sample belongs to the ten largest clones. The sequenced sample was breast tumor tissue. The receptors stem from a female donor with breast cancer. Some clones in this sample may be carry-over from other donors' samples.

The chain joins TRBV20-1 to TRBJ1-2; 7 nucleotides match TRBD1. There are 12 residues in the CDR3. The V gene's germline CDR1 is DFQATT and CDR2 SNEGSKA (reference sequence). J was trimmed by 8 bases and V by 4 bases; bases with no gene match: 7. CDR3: CSAKEGQWGYTF. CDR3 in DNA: TGCAGTGCTAAGGAGGGACAGTGGGGCTACACCTTC.

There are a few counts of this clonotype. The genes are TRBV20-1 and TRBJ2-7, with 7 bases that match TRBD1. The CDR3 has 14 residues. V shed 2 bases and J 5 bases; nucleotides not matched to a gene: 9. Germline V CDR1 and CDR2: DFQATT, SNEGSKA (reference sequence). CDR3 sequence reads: CSARNPTGPNEQYF. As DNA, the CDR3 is TGCAGTGCTAGAAACCCGACAGGGCCTAACGAGCAGTACTTC.

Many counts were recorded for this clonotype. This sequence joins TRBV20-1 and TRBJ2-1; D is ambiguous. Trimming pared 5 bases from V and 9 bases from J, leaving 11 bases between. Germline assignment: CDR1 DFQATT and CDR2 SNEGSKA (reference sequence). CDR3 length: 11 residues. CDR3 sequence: CSALSGPEQFF. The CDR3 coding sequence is TGCAGTGCTCTTAGTGGGCCTGAGCAGTTCTTC.

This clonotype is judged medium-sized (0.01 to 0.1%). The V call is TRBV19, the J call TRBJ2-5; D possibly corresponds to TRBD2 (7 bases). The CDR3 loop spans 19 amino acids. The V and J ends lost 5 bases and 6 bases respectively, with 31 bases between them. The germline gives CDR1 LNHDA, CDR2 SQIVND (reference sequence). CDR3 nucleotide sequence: TGTGCCAGTAGTGGCAAGGGGGGGCCTAGCGACTCGACGCCAAAGACCCAGTACTTC. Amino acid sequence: CASSGKGGPSDSTPKTQYF.

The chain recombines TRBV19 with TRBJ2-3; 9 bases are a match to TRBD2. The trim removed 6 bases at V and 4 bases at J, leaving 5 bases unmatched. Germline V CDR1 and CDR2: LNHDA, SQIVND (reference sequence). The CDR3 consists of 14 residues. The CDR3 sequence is CASRASGTADTQYF. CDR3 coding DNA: TGTGCCAGTAGGGCTAGCGGGACCGCAGATACGCAGTATTTT.

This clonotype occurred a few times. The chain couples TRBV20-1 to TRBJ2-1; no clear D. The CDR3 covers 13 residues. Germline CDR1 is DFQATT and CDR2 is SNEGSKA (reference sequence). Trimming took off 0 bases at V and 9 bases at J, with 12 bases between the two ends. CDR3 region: CSAREDPWVEQFF. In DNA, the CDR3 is TGCAGTGCTAGAGAGGACCCTTGGGTTGAGCAGTTCTTC.

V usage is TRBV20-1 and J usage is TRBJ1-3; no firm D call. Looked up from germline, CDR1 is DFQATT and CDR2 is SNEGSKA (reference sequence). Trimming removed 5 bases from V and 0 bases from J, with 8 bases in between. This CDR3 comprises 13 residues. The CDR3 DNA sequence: TGCAGTGCTCTAAGGGACTCTGGAAACACCATATATTTT. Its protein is CSALRDSGNTIYF.

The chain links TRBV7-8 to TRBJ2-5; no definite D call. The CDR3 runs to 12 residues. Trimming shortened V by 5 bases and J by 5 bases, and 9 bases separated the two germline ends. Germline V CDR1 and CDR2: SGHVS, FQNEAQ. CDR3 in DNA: TGTGCCAGCAGCCTGAGTCGGGAGACCCAGTACTTC. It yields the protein CASSLSRETQYF.

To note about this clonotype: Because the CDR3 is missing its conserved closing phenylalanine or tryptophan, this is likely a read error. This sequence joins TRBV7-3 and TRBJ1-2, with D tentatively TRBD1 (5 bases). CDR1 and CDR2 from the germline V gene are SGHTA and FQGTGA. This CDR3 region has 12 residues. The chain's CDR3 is CASSLQGYDYTV. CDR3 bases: TGTGCCAGCAGCTTACAGGGTTATGACTACACCGTC.

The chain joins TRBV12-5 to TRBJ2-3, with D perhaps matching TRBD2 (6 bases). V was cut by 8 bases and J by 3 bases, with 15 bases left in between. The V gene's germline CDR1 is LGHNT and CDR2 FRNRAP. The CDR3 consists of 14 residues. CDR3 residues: CASSQDAGTDTQYF. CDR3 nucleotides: TGTGCTAGTAGCCAGGACGCGGGAACAGATACGCAGTATTTT.